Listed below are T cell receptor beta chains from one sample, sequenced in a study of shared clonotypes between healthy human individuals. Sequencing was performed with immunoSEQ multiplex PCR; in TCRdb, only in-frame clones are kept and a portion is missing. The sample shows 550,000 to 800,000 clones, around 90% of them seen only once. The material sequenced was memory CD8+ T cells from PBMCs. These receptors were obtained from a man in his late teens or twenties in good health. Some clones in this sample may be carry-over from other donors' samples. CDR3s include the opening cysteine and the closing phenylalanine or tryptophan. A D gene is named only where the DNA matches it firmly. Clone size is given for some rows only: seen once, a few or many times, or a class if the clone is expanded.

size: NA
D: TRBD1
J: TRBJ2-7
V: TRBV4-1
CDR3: CASSRNRGFDEQYF
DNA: TGCGCCAGCAGCCGAAACAGGGGGTTCGACGAGCAGTACTTC

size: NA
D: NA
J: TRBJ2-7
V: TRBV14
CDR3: CASSPLKMISYEQYF
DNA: TGTGCCAGCAGCCCCCTGAAGATGATCTCCTACGAGCAGTACTTC

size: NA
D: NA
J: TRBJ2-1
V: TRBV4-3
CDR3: CASRGAYNEQFF
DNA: TGCGCCAGCAGGGGGGCCTACAATGAGCAGTTCTTC

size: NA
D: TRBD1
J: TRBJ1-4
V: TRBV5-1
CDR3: CASRNSGTGGEKLFF
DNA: TGCGCCAGCAGGAACTCCGGGACAGGGGGGGAAAAACTGTTTTTT

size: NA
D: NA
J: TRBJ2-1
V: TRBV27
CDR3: CASSYKVSEQFF
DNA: TGTGCCAGCAGTTACAAGGTATCTGAGCAGTTCTTC

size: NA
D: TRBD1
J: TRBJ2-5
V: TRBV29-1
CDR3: CSVEAYATGHQETQYF
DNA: TGCAGCGTTGAGGCTTACGCGACAGGGCACCAAGAGACCCAGTACTTC

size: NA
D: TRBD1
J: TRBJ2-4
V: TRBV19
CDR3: CASSIRGTGAALLLAKNIQYF
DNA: TGTGCCAGTAGTATCCGGGGGACAGGGGCCGCGTTGCTACTAGCCAAAAACATTCAGTACTTC

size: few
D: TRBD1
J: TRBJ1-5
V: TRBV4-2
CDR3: CASSQGIQLTGNQPQHF
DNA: TGTGCCAGCAGCCAAGGGATTCAACTGACAGGGAATCAGCCCCAGCATTTT

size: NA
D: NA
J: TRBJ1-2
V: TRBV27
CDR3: CASSPQGLSVYGYTF
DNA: TGTGCCAGCAGTCCACAGGGACTCTCCGTCTATGGCTACACCTTC

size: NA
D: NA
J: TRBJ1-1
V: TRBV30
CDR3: CAWSERVEAFF
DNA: TGTGCCTGGAGTGAGCGGGTTGAAGCTTTCTTT

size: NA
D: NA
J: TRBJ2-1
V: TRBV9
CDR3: CASSVVETEQFF
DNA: TGTGCCAGCAGCGTAGTCGAAACTGAGCAGTTCTTC